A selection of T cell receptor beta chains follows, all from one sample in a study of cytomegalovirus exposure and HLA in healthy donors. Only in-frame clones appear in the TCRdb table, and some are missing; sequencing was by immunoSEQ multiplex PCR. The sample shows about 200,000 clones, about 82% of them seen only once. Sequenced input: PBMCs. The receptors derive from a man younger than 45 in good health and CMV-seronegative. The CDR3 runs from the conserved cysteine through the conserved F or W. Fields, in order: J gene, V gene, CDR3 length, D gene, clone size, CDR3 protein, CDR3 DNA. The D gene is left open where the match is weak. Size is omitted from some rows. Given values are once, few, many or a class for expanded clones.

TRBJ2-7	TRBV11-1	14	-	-	CASSSTQGPYEQYF	TGTGCCAGCAGCTCCACACAGGGTCCCTACGAGCAGTACTTC
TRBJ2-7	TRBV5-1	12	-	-	CASSTGNHEQYF	TGCGCCAGTTCTACAGGGAACCACGAGCAGTACTTC
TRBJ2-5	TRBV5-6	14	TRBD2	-	CASSLSAGGETQYF	TGTGCCAGCAGCTTGTCCGCCGGGGGGGAGACCCAGTACTTC
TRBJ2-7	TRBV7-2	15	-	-	CASSLAGGPVYEQYF	TGTGCCAGCAGCTTAGCGGGGGGGCCCGTCTACGAGCAGTACTTC
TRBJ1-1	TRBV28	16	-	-	CASSLEGRPPTSEAFF	TGTGCCAGCAGTTTAGAGGGCAGGCCACCTACTAGTGAAGCTTTCTTT
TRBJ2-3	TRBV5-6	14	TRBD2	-	CASSLLATTDTQYF	TGTGCCAGCAGCTTACTAGCGACCACAGATACGCAGTATTTT
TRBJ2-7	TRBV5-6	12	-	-	CARCRDRDEQYF	TGTGCCCGGTGCAGGGATCGGGACGAGCAGTACTTC
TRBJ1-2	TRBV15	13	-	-	CATSRRANYGYTF	TGTGCCACCAGCCGCAGGGCGAACTATGGCTACACCTTC
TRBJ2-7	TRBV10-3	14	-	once	CAISESTAFGEQYF	TGTGCCATCAGTGAGTCGACAGCCTTTGGCGAGCAGTACTTC
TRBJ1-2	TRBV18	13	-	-	CASSPREGYGYTF	TGTGCCAGCTCACCACGGGAGGGATATGGCTACACCTTC
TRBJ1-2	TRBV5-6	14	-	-	CASSLSREGFGHTF	TGTGCCAGCAGCTTATCCAGGGAAGGATTTGGCCACACCTTC
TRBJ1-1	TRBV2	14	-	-	CASTARLINTEAFF	TGTGCCAGCACAGCAAGACTTATTAACACTGAAGCTTTCTTT
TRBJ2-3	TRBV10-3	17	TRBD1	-	CAISERPGQGRTDTQYF	TGTGCCATCAGTGAGCGACCGGGACAGGGGAGGACAGATACGCAGTATTTT
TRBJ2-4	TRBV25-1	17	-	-	CASSVRDLGTLKNIQYF	TGTGCCAGCAGTGTACGGGATCTGGGGACACTCAAAAACATTCAGTACTTC
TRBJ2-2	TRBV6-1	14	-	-	CASRQEGTAGELFF	TGTGCCAGCCGTCAGGAGGGTACGGCCGGGGAGCTGTTTTTT
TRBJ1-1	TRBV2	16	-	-	CASSEGGRRENTEAFF	TGTGCCAGCAGTGAAGGGGGGCGCAGGGAGAACACTGAAGCTTTCTTT
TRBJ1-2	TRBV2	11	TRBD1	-	CAKTGARGYTF	TGTGCTAAAACAGGGGCGCGTGGCTACACCTTC
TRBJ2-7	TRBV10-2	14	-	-	CASSGVGGERGQYF	TGCGCCAGCAGTGGGGTTGGGGGCGAACGCGGGCAGTACTTC
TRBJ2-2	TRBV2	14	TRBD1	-	CASSGDRVTGELFF	TGTGCCAGCAGTGGGGACAGGGTAACCGGGGAGCTGTTTTTT